Listed below are T cell receptor beta chains from one sample, sequenced in a study of T-cell reconstitution after alpha-beta-depleted transplantation in children. TCRdb re-called the PCR reads with MiXCR, one entry per CDR3 protein. This sample has approximately 350,000 distinct CDR3 sequences, with 13% found just once. The sample was PBMCs, taken from the stem cell graft. Receptor source: a human donor who donated a stem cell graft to a child with Fanconi anemia. The CDR3 runs from the conserved cysteine through the conserved F or W. D genes are given only for firm matches. Only part of the rows carry a size: once, few, many, or a class if the clone is expanded.

few	NA	TRBV6-5	TRBJ2-7	TGTGCCAGCAGTTACAAAGGTGGGGAATTTTACGAGCAGTACTTC	CASSYKGGEFYEQYF
many	NA	TRBV9	TRBJ2-1	TGTGCCAGCAGCGTAGGGGCGGGGGCCGGGAATGAGCAGTTCTTC	CASSVGAGAGNEQFF
many	NA	TRBV28	TRBJ2-3	TGTGCCAGCAGTGCGACAAGCACAGATACGCAGTATTTT	CASSATSTDTQYF
NA	TRBD1	TRBV5-1	TRBJ1-4	TGCGCCAGCAGCTTGGAGGGGACAGGTGAAAAACTGTTTTTT	CASSLEGTGEKLFF
many	TRBD1	TRBV20-1	TRBJ2-7	TGCAGTGCGGCTAGACAGGGCTCCTACGAGCAGTACTTC	CSAARQGSYEQYF
many	TRBD2	TRBV7-2	TRBJ2-3	TGTGCCAGCAGCAAAGAAGTTAACGGGGGGTCAGATACGCAGTATTTT	CASSKEVNGGSDTQYF
NA	NA	TRBV2	TRBJ1-2	TGTGCCAGCAGTATTCAGAGCTATGGCTACACCTTC	CASSIQSYGYTF
NA	NA	TRBV4-3	TRBJ2-2	TGCGCCAGCAGCCCAAGTCCGACCACCGGGGAGCTGTTTTTT	CASSPSPTTGELFF
NA	NA	TRBV29-1	TRBJ1-1	TGCAGCGTCGTCGGACCCATGGACACTGAAGCTTTCTTT	CSVVGPMDTEAFF
few	TRBD1	TRBV7-8	TRBJ2-2	TGTGCCAGCAGGCCTAACAGGGGGGTCAACACCGGGGAGCTGTTTTTT	CASRPNRGVNTGELFF
few	NA	TRBV29-1	TRBJ1-1	TGCAGCGTTTTCTCACAGCCTGAAGCTTTCTTT	CSVFSQPEAFF
few	NA	TRBV24-1	TRBJ2-2	TGTGCCACCAGTCCACCGAACACCGGGGAGCTGTTTTTT	CATSPPNTGELFF
many	NA	TRBV20-1	TRBJ1-2	TGCAGTGCTAGAGATAACTATGGCTACACCTTC	CSARDNYGYTF
NA	NA	TRBV28	TRBJ1-1	TGTGCCAGCAGTTCCGTTCCTTGGGGCACTGAAGCTTTCTTT	CASSSVPWGTEAFF
NA	TRBD2	TRBV20-1	TRBJ2-5	TGCAGTGCTAGAGGATGGACTAGCGGGAGCAAACAAGAGACCCAGTACTTC	CSARGWTSGSKQETQYF
NA	TRBD1	TRBV12-3/TRBV12-4	TRBJ1-1	TGTGCCAGCAGTCACAGGGGTAAGAACACTGAAGCTTTCTTT	CASSHRGKNTEAFF
few	NA	TRBV19	TRBJ1-1	TGTGCCAGTAGTATAAGTTCGGGGAACACTGAAGCTTTCTTT	CASSISSGNTEAFF
NA	NA	TRBV7-2	TRBJ2-3	TGTGCCAGCAGCTCGGACGGAGATACGCAGTATTTT	CASSSDGDTQYF
NA	NA	TRBV3-1	TRBJ2-3	TGTGCCAGCAGCCAAGCTTCGGGACGTCGGGCAGATACGCAGTATTTT	CASSQASGRRADTQYF
NA	NA	TRBV20-1	TRBJ2-1	TGCAGTGCTAGAGGCGGAGGCAGGGTCTACAATGAGCAGTTCTTC	CSARGGGRVYNEQFF
once	NA	TRBV5-1	TRBJ2-2	TGCGCCAGCAGCTTGACCTTACTTTCGGGACACCCGAACACCGGGGAGCTGTTTTTT	CASSLTLLSGHPNTGELFF
NA	NA	TRBV7-2	TRBJ1-1	TGTGCCAGCAGCCCCCGATACAGAGCTGAAGCTTTCTTT	CASSPRYRAEAFF
NA	TRBD1	TRBV6-4	TRBJ1-2	TGTGCCAGCTATGACAGGGGGTATGGCTACACCTTC	CASYDRGYGYTF
NA	TRBD2	TRBV6-1	TRBJ2-3	TGTGCCAGCAGTGCGCGGGGGGCTAGCACAGATACGCAGTATTTT	CASSARGASTDTQYF
NA	TRBD1	TRBV2	TRBJ2-1	TGTGCCACTCCGGGACAGGGGGCCGTGGATGAGCAGTTCTTC	CATPGQGAVDEQFF
many	NA	TRBV5-1	TRBJ1-1	TGCGCCAGCAGCTTGGGGGTGGGGACCTTGAACACTGAAGCTTTCTTT	CASSLGVGTLNTEAFF